One sample yielded the 27 T cell receptor beta chains listed below, sequenced in a study of T cell repertoires in cytomegalovirus infection. TCRdb itself ran the reads through MiXCR, one entry per CDR3 protein. Among some 920,000 distinct CDR3 sequences listed, around 31% were seen once. The antigens of these receptors remain unknown. The sequencing used cultured CD8+ T cells from PBMCs, collected from culture after CMV antigen stimulation. Receptor source: a human donor in good health (CMV status not recorded). Some clones in this sample may be carry-over from other donors' samples.

This clonotype was counted ten times or more. The V gene is TRBV7-2, the J gene TRBJ2-3; TRBD1 agrees at 7 bases. The germline V gene encodes CDR1 SGHTA and CDR2 FQGNSA. The CDR3 sequence is 17 residues long. The V and J ends lost 4 bases and 5 bases, in that order; junction bases with no gene match: 15. The CDR3 region is CASSYQVRQGARDTQYF. Here the CDR3 DNA reads TGTGCCAGCAGCTACCAAGTCAGACAGGGAGCGAGAGATACGCAGTATTTT.

A few counts support this clonotype. This chain uses TRBV7-9 with TRBJ1-2; D gene unclear. Germline V gene lookup returns CDR1 SEHNR and CDR2 FQNEAQ (reference sequence). This CDR3 spans 13 amino acids. V gave up 1 base and J gave up 6 bases, with 9 bases separating them. DNA for the CDR3: TGTGCCAGCAGCTTAGGAGGGTATGATGGCTACACCTTC. It specifies CASSLGGYDGYTF.

This clonotype was seen ten or more times. This chain joins TRBV6-1 and TRBJ1-4; possible D gene TRBD1, 6 bases. Germline V lookup: CDR1 MNHNS, CDR2 SASEGT. The V gene lost 6 bases and the J gene lost 5 bases, with 16 bases spanning the gap. This CDR3 is built from 15 residues. Here the CDR3 reads CASRPGGRVNEKLFF. The CDR3 DNA is TGTGCCAGCAGGCCGGGGGGCAGGGTGAATGAAAAACTGTTTTTT.

This clonotype appeared a few times. The chain employs TRBV2 and TRBJ1-1, with D possibly TRBD1 on 6 matching bases. Trimming removed 4 bases from V and 4 bases from J, with 10 bases in between. The CDR3 runs 13 residues. The germline gives CDR1 SNHLY, CDR2 FYNNEI. The CDR3 region has the DNA TGTGCCAGCAGTGTTAGGGGGTTCACTGAAGCTTTCTTT. Translated: CASSVRGFTEAFF.

This clonotype was counted a few times. This sequence joins TRBV11-2 and TRBJ1-2; D is undetermined. The CDR3 spans 11 residues. The ends were cut back, 4 bases at V and 8 bases at J, with 8 bases in the middle. CDR1 is SGHAT and CDR2 is FQNNGV in the germline V gene. As DNA, the CDR3 is TGTGCCAGCAGCTCTTCTCGAGGCTACACCTTC. It translates to CASSSSRGYTF.

In this sample, this clonotype turned up a few times. This chain connects TRBV20-1 to TRBJ2-1; 9 nucleotides agree with TRBD2. CDR1 is DFQATT and CDR2 is SNEGSKA in the germline V gene (reference sequence). This CDR3 is 13 amino acids long. V was pared by 3 bases and J by 10 bases, with 7 bases of the junction left unmatched. The CDR3 nucleotides read TGCAGTGCTAGGGGACTAGCCCTGGGGGAGCAGTTCTTC. Amino acids: CSARGLALGEQFF.

This clonotype was observed many times. This sequence joins TRBV7-6 and TRBJ1-2, with 11 nucleotides matching TRBD1. Germline V gene lookup returns CDR1 SGHVS and CDR2 FNYEAQ. CDR3 length: 15 residues. The ends lost 5 bases at V and 4 bases at J; junction bases unmatched: 6. For the CDR3, the DNA is TGTGCCAGCAGCGGGTCCGGGACAGGGGGCTATGGCTACACCTTC. Protein sequence: CASSGSGTGGYGYTF.

The V and J genes are TRBV20-1 and TRBJ2-7; a weak D match, TRBD2 (6 bases). Trimming pared 5 bases from V and 5 bases from J, leaving 16 bases between. The CDR3 covers 13 residues. Germline V gene data show CDR1 as DFQATT and CDR2 as SNEGSKA (reference sequence). This CDR3 is CSAWTPRGNEQYF. The DNA of the CDR3 is TGCAGTGCTTGGACACCCCGGGGGAACGAGCAGTACTTC.

This chain uses TRBV12-3 or TRBV12-4 with TRBJ2-5, with D perhaps TRBD2 (6 bases). The CDR3 has 14 residues. V was shortened by 2 bases and J by 4 bases, with 11 bases between the two germline ends. Here the CDR3 DNA reads TGTGCCAGCAGTTTAAGACCCGGGGGAGAGACCCAGTACTTC. Translation gives CASSLRPGGETQYF.

This clonotype has only a few counts. V gene TRBV12-3 or TRBV12-4 combines with J gene TRBJ2-1; D is possibly TRBD1 or TRBD2 (6 bases each). There are 17 residues in the CDR3. Trimming stripped 4 bases from V and 4 bases from J, with 20 bases between. In nucleotides, the CDR3 is TGTGCCAGCAGTTCCGGGGAAAGGGGGGTCAGGTACAATGAGCAGTTCTTC. Its protein is CASSSGERGVRYNEQFF.

The rearrangement links TRBV7-9 to TRBJ2-3, with D possibly being TRBD1 (6 bases). Trimming cost V 3 bases and J 0 bases, with 13 bases left between them. Germline V gene data show CDR1 as SEHNR and CDR2 as FQNEAQ (reference sequence). The CDR3 has 16 residues. CDR3 sequence: CASSLERTASTDTQYF. The CDR3 DNA is TGTGCCAGCAGCTTGGAGAGGACAGCCAGCACAGATACGCAGTATTTT. Full variable domain (outside the CDR3, taken from reference TRBV7-9 and TRBJ2-3): DTGVSQNPRHKITKRGQNVTFRCDPISEHNRLYWYRQTLGQGPEFLTYFQNEAQLEKSRLLSDRFSAERPKGSFSTLEIQRTEQGDSAMYLCASSLERTASTDTQYFGPGTRLTVL.

The chain couples TRBV19 to TRBJ2-7, with 12 bases aligning to TRBD1. Germline values: CDR1 LNHDA, CDR2 SQIVND (reference sequence). The CDR3 loop spans 14 amino acids. V lost 5 bases, J lost 6 bases, and 5 bases stayed unmatched. This CDR3 reads CASSVGQGATEQYV. For the CDR3, the DNA is TGTGCCAGTAGTGTGGGACAGGGGGCAACCGAGCAGTACGTC.

The chain has TRBV7-9 and TRBJ2-7; 8 positions match TRBD1. The CDR3 consists of 14 residues. The junction had 6 bases not matched to a gene; V was cut back by 5 bases and J by 3 bases. From germline, CDR1 is SEHNR and CDR2 FQNEAQ (reference sequence). CDR3 sequence: CASSERTGNYEQYF. The CDR3 nucleotides read TGTGCCAGCAGCGAACGGACAGGGAACTACGAGCAGTACTTC.

The rearrangement joins TRBV7-3 to TRBJ1-6, with D hard to call. From germline, CDR1 is SGHTA and CDR2 FQGTGA. V was shortened by 5 bases and J by 6 bases, with 17 bases between the two germline ends. The CDR3 is 16 residues long. CDR3 residues: CASSPPGDGINSPLHF. The CDR3 DNA follows: TGTGCCAGCAGCCCACCAGGTGACGGGATTAATTCACCCCTCCACTTT.

The chain links TRBV6-6 to TRBJ1-5; perhaps TRBD1 as D (5 bases). The germline V and J ends were trimmed by 3 bases and 7 bases, with 16 bases remaining between them. This CDR3 is built from 15 residues. Germline V lookup: CDR1 MNHNY, CDR2 SVGAGI (reference sequence). DNA of the CDR3: TGTGCCAGCAGTTATCAGGGTCACCTCTCGCAGCCCCAGCATTTT. Translating gives CASSYQGHLSQPQHF.

The V call is TRBV7-4, the J call TRBJ2-2, with 11 positions matching TRBD2. CDR1 is SGHVT, CDR2 SQSDAQ, per germline. The CDR3 totals 17 residues. Trimming removed 5 bases from V and 3 bases from J; junction bases left unmatched: 8. The CDR3 loop is CASSASLLAGDTGELFF. The CDR3 nucleotides read TGTGCCAGCAGCGCCTCCCTACTAGCGGGGGACACCGGGGAGCTGTTTTTT.

Written as DNA, the CDR3 is TGTGCCAGCAGTACAACCCGGGACAGCGAGGAGACCCAGTACTTC. Encoded protein: CASSTTRDSEETQYF. The V gene is TRBV12-3 or TRBV12-4, the J gene TRBJ2-5; 7 bases are shared with TRBD1. This CDR3 contains 15 residues. The trim removed 5 bases at V and 5 bases at J, leaving 11 bases unmatched.

This clonotype appeared a few times. The chain is built from TRBV4-1 and TRBJ1-5, with a tentative D call TRBD1 (6 bases). From germline, CDR1 is MGHRA and CDR2 YSYEKL. V was trimmed by 2 bases and J by 7 bases, leaving 9 bases between them. This CDR3 is 13 amino acids long. Here the CDR3 reads CASSQRGMQPQHF. The CDR3 DNA is TGCGCCAGCAGCCAAAGGGGGATGCAGCCCCAGCATTTT.

Only a few counts were recorded for this clonotype. The chain recombines TRBV6-2 or TRBV6-3 with TRBJ2-2; 7 positions agree with TRBD1. The length of the CDR3 is 16 residues. Germline V lookup: CDR1 MNHEY, CDR2 SVGEGT. Trimming at V came to 8 bases and at J to 0 bases, leaving 9 bases not matched to a gene. This CDR3 reads CASLNPGTANTGELFF. As DNA, the CDR3 is TGTGCCAGCCTCAATCCCGGGACAGCGAACACCGGGGAGCTGTTTTTT.

The table lists this clonotype with a count of one. One base away lies a much larger clone, so this may be a sequencing read error. V is TRBV7-9 and J is TRBJ1-6; tentatively, D is TRBD1 (6 bases). The CDR3 is made up of 15 amino acids. Germline-derived CDR1 and CDR2 are SEHNR and FQNEAQ (reference sequence). Trimming cost V 3 bases and J 3 bases, with 9 bases left between them. The CDR3: CASSFNRDYNSPLHF. The CDR3 nucleotides read TGTGCCAGCAGCTTTAACAGGGACTATAATTCACCCCTCCACTTT. Supplemented by reference TRBV7-9 and TRBJ1-6, the full variable domain reads DTGVSQNPRHKITKRGQNVTFRCDPISEHNRLYWYRQTLGQGPEFLTYFQNEAQLEKSRLLSDRFSAERPKGSFSTLEIQRTEQGDSAMYLCASSFNRDYNSPLHFGNGTRLTVT.

This clonotype was detected many times. The chain carries TRBV7-9 and TRBJ2-2; 8 bases map to TRBD1. This CDR3 is 15 amino acids long. Germline V gives CDR1 SEHNR, CDR2 FQNEAQ (reference sequence). The J segment lost 7 bases and the V segment lost 6 bases, leaving 10 bases of the junction unmatched. As DNA, the CDR3 is TGTGCCAGCAGTCCCAGGGGGCCTGGATACGGGGAGCTGTTTTTT. It specifies CASSPRGPGYGELFF.

The rearrangement joins TRBV6-5 to TRBJ1-2; maybe TRBD1 (6 bases). Germline V gene sequence: CDR1 MNHEY, CDR2 SVGAGI. V was pared by 0 bases and J by 6 bases, with 8 bases between. The CDR3 has 13 amino acids. The CDR3 coding sequence is TGTGCCAGCAGTTACTCGGACAGAGATGGCTACACCTTC. It yields the protein CASSYSDRDGYTF.

The rearrangement joins TRBV5-6 to TRBJ2-7; the D gene is possibly TRBD2 (6 bases). V was clipped by 3 bases and J by 3 bases, with 10 bases between them. The CDR3 is made up of 13 amino acids. Germline V CDR1 and CDR2: SGHDT, YYEEEE. The CDR3 reads CASSWDSGYEQYV. The DNA for the CDR3 is TGTGCCAGCAGCTGGGACTCCGGCTACGAGCAGTACGTC.

This chain uses TRBV12-3 or TRBV12-4 with TRBJ2-5, with D tentatively TRBD2 (5 bases). The CDR3 has 13 residues. Trimming left V 3 bases short and J 5 bases short, with 10 bases between. CDR3 DNA sequence: TGTGCCAGCAGTTTCACTAGTTGGGAGACCCAGTACTTC. Protein product: CASSFTSWETQYF.

The sample holds many counts of this clonotype. The V call is TRBV7-9, the J call TRBJ2-5; D not certain. CDR1 is SEHNR, CDR2 FQNEAQ, per germline (reference sequence). The CDR3 has 12 residues. V was clipped by 4 bases and J by 4 bases, with 7 bases between them. CDR3 in DNA: TGTGCCAGCAGCTCTCCCCGAGAGACCCAGTACTTC. Protein: CASSSPRETQYF.

This clonotype has a handful of counts. J is TRBJ1-5 and V is TRBV12-5; D gene unclear. CDR3 length: 13 amino acids. CDR1 and CDR2 from the germline V gene are LGHNT and FRNRAP. V was clipped by 6 bases and J by 6 bases, with 12 bases between them. Here the CDR3 DNA reads TGTGCTAGTGGGCCGCTTGAGGGTCAGCCCCAGCATTTT. This translates into CASGPLEGQPQHF.

This clonotype turned up a few times. The rearrangement joins TRBV27 to TRBJ2-7; D might be TRBD1 or TRBD2, each matching 6 bases. Germline lookup yields CDR1 MNHEY and CDR2 SMNVEV (reference sequence). This CDR3 spans 13 amino acids. The V gene lost 6 bases and the J gene lost 7 bases, with 16 bases spanning the gap. The CDR3 protein is CASSPGWRGEQYV. In DNA form, the CDR3 reads TGTGCCAGCAGCCCGGGTTGGAGGGGGGAGCAGTACGTC.